The 6 T cell receptor beta chains below were found in one sample sequenced in a study of blood T cell repertoires in COVID-19. Clones were sequenced by immunoSEQ multiplex PCR, and TCRdb holds only the in-frame ones, with some missing. The sample yields roughly 290,000 clones, about 85% seen once. Sequencing was performed on peripheral blood. These receptor sequences come from a woman aged 50 to 60 with active or convalescent COVID-19.

The chain joins TRBV3-1 (or the pseudogene TRBV3-2) to TRBJ1-1; 9 nucleotides agree with TRBD1. Germline CDR1 and CDR2: LGHDT and YNNKEL (reference sequence). V was clipped by 1 base and J by 3 bases; unmatched bases: 3. CDR3 length equals 15 residues. CDR3 protein: CASSQAGDRDTEAFF. The CDR3 bases are TGTGCCAGCAGCCAAGCCGGGGACAGGGACACTGAAGCTTTCTTT.

The chain joins TRBV30 to TRBJ2-1; 14 bases are shared with TRBD2. Germline V gene lookup returns CDR1 GTSNPN and CDR2 SVGIG (reference sequence). This CDR3 has 17 residues. V gave up 0 bases and J gave up 5 bases; unmatched junction bases: 6. CDR3 sequence reads: CAWSVRGLAGGHNEQFF. The CDR3 bases are TGTGCCTGGAGTGTACGAGGACTAGCGGGAGGCCACAATGAGCAGTTCTTC.

This chain links TRBV5-1 with TRBJ1-4, with 10 bases identical to TRBD1. Trimming at V came to 4 bases and at J to 4 bases, leaving 10 bases not matched to a gene. The CDR3 runs 17 residues. Germline CDR1 reads SGHRS; CDR2 reads YFSETQ. The CDR3 DNA is TGCGCCAGCAGCAGCCGGGACAGGGGTTTTGGTAATGAAAAACTGTTTTTT. As protein: CASSSRDRGFGNEKLFF.

The chain combines TRBV7-9 with TRBJ2-7, with TRBD2 as a possible D gene (5 bases). The ends were cut back, 5 bases at V and 5 bases at J, with 25 bases in the middle. The germline V gene encodes CDR1 SEHNR and CDR2 FQNEAQ (reference sequence). The CDR3 has 17 amino acids. CDR3 sequence (DNA): TGTGCCAGCAGCCCGCGGGCGACATTGACCCGACCCCACGAGCAGTACTTC. Translating it yields CASSPRATLTRPHEQYF.

This clone was counted once. The chain recombines TRBV18 with TRBJ1-2, with D perhaps matching TRBD1 (5 bases). CDR1 KGHSH and CDR2 LQKENI come from the germline V gene. CDR3 length: 15 amino acids. The V gene lost 2 bases and the J gene lost 0 bases, with 10 bases spanning the gap. The CDR3 nucleotides read TGTGCCAGCTCACCAGACAGACAGACTAACTATGGCTACACCTTC. This gives the protein CASSPDRQTNYGYTF.

J is TRBJ2-7 and V is TRBV10-3; 7 bases line up with TRBD1. The CDR3 is 15 amino acids. Germline V lookup: CDR1 ENHRY, CDR2 SYGVKD. J gave up 3 bases and V 4 bases, and 9 bases lay outside the gene matches. The CDR3 region is CAISVRQGVGYEQYF. The DNA of the CDR3 is TGTGCCATCAGTGTCAGACAGGGAGTCGGCTACGAGCAGTACTTC.